This T cell receptor beta chain originates from a study of shared clonotypes between healthy human individuals. Trimming cost V 4 bases and J 3 bases; bases outside gene matches: 5. The germline V gene has CDR1 SGHRS and CDR2 YFSETQ. The CDR3 has 14 amino acids. As for this clone: The antigen is undetermined. This CDR3 is also generated by other DNA sequences in the sample.

General study findings and limits: Enrolling few donors narrowed the genetic and exposure-history diversity that was represented. When compared with the clonotypes that were shared by all four sorted-subset donors, the non-shared clonotypes turned out to have lower generation probabilities.

Assay execution proceeded at the deep level. Some clones are missing from TCRdb's copy, which holds only in-frame ones; the method was immunoSEQ multiplex PCR. Of 2 million to 2.5 million clones listed, 95% are singletons. The study separated CD4+ cells into CD45RA+ naive and CD45RA-negative memory subsets. Specimen: naive CD4+ T cells sorted from blood. Subset described: CD45RA+ positively selected. The rearrangement links TRBV5-1 to TRBJ1-2; 8 positions match TRBD1. This receptor was identified in a man aged 18 to 29 in good health. In nucleotides, the CDR3 is TGCGCCAGCAGCGCCGGACAGGGAGACTATGGCTACACCTTC. The encoded protein is CASSAGQGDYGYTF.